The rows below give T cell receptor beta chains drawn from one sample of a study of shared clonotypes between healthy human individuals. Here immunoSEQ multiplex PCR was the method, and the copy in TCRdb shows in-frame clones only, minus some. The sample has 1.5 million to 2.5 million clones, about 95% seen once. The sample was naive CD8+ T cells sorted from blood. The receptors originated from a man between 18 and 35 years old in good health. CDR3s include the opening cysteine and the closing phenylalanine or tryptophan. A D gene is named only where the DNA matches it firmly. Some rows have no size entry. The others give once, few or many, or a class for an expanded clone.

j_gene,abundance,d_gene,v_gene,CDR3nt,CDR3aa
TRBJ2-3,once,.,TRBV10-3,TGTGCCATCAGGGAGCCCTCAGGAGATACGCAGTATTTT,CAIREPSGDTQYF
TRBJ2-7,.,.,TRBV19,TGTGCCAGTAGTTCCTTAGTTCTGGGGCCTGGCGAGCAGTACTTC,CASSSLVLGPGEQYF
TRBJ2-1,.,TRBD2,TRBV5-8,TGTGCCAGCAGCTCCGGGACTAGCGGGGGGCTACGAACTTACAATGAGCAGTTCTTC,CASSSGTSGGLRTYNEQFF
TRBJ2-7,.,TRBD1,TRBV2,TGTGCCAGCAGTGATACGGGACAGGGGACGAGCTACGAGCAGTACTTC,CASSDTGQGTSYEQYF
TRBJ2-3,.,TRBD1,TRBV9,TGTGCCAGCAGCGTAGGGGACAGTCGGCTCACAGATACGCAGTATTTT,CASSVGDSRLTDTQYF
TRBJ1-3,.,.,TRBV30,TGTGCCTGGAGCCCGGGCGGGGGGCCGAACACCATATATTTT,CAWSPGGGPNTIYF
TRBJ2-2,.,TRBD2,TRBV6-5,TGTGCCAGCAGTTCCCCTAGCGGGAGGCTCACCGGGGAGCTGTTTTTT,CASSSPSGRLTGELFF
TRBJ2-5,.,.,TRBV27,TGTGCCAGCCGGTGGGGAGAGACCCAGTACTTC,CASRWGETQYF
TRBJ2-1,.,.,TRBV6-1,TGTGCCAGCAGTCTAGGGTCCAATGAGCAGTTCTTC,CASSLGSNEQFF
TRBJ2-1,.,TRBD1,TRBV11-1,TGTGCCAGCAGGCACGGGACAGTCTACAATGAGCAGTTCTTC,CASRHGTVYNEQFF
TRBJ1-5,.,TRBD1,TRBV5-6,TGTGCCAGCAGCTTGGGAGAGGGGGCGAGCAATCAGCCCCAGCATTTT,CASSLGEGASNQPQHF
TRBJ2-1,.,TRBD2,TRBV6-5,TGTGCCAGCAGTTATGCGGGAGGTGACTTCACTGATGAGCAGTTCTTC,CASSYAGGDFTDEQFF
TRBJ2-7,.,.,TRBV9,TGTGCCAGCAGCGTAGGAGTACCCGACTCCTACGAGCAGTACTTC,CASSVGVPDSYEQYF